Following are 7 T cell receptor beta chains from one sample sequenced in a study of T cells in localized non-small cell lung cancer. The data were produced by immunoSEQ multiplex PCR, yet TCRdb's version contains in-frame clones alone and is incomplete. The sample holds about 78,000 clones; approximately 84% are singletons and the top ten take around 2.8%. The specimen comprised peripheral blood, sampled before any cancer treatment. All receptors come from a man aged 40 to 75 with stage I lung adenocarcinoma.

This clone came up once. V usage is TRBV27 and J usage is TRBJ2-2; the match to TRBD1 covers 8 bases. With 2 bases clipped from V and 5 bases from J, the junction kept 7 bases outside the gene matches. The CDR3 has 16 amino acids. Per the germline V gene, CDR1 is MNHEY and CDR2 is SMNVEV (reference sequence). This CDR3 reads CASSLRQGAQTGELFF. The CDR3 DNA follows: TGTGCCAGCAGTTTAAGGCAGGGGGCGCAGACCGGGGAGCTGTTTTTT.

The chain carries TRBV11-1 and TRBJ1-1; 9 bases line up with TRBD1. The germline CDR1 and CDR2 sequences are SGHAT and FQDESV (reference sequence). This CDR3 has 15 amino acids. V lost 5 bases to trimming and J lost 1 base; unmatched junction nucleotides: 5. The CDR3 DNA sequence: TGTGCCAGCAGCCTAGGGACAGGGAGGAACACTGAAGCTTTCTTT. This translates into CASSLGTGRNTEAFF.

The chain combines TRBV7-8 with TRBJ2-4; TRBD2 matches at 7 bases. The CDR3 sequence is 16 residues long. Germline CDR1 reads SGHVS; CDR2 reads FQNEAQ. The V gene end was trimmed by 5 bases and the J gene end by 1 base; junction bases not matched to a gene: 8. CDR3 sequence: CASSPWAGEAKNIQYF. CDR3 in DNA: TGTGCCAGCAGCCCATGGGCGGGAGAGGCCAAAAACATTCAGTACTTC. Supplemented by reference TRBV7-8 and TRBJ2-4, the full variable domain reads GAGVSQSPRYKVAKRGQDVALRCDPISGHVSLFWYQQALGQGPEFLTYFQNEAQLDKSGLPSDRFFAERPEGSVSTLKIQRTQQEDSAVYLCASSPWAGEAKNIQYFGAGTRLSVL.

The V and J genes are TRBV28 and TRBJ1-5; 7 nucleotides line up with TRBD1. Trimming removed 6 bases from V and 9 bases from J; junction bases left unmatched: 8. From germline, CDR1 is MDHEN and CDR2 SYDVKM. There are 13 residues in the CDR3. The CDR3 sequence is CASRTGYSRPQHF. CDR3 in DNA: TGTGCCAGCAGGACAGGGTACTCAAGGCCCCAGCATTTT.

V and J are TRBV28 and TRBJ1-4; D unclear. With 7 bases removed from V and 8 bases from J, the gap between germline ends came to 14 bases. The CDR3 contains 13 residues. Per the germline V gene, CDR1 is MDHEN and CDR2 is SYDVKM. Written as DNA, the CDR3 is TGTGCCAGCACCCGAAGGGTGGGAGAAAAACTGTTTTTT. Translation: CASTRRVGEKLFF.

The chain has TRBV6-6 and TRBJ2-5; D unresolved. Germline lookup yields CDR1 MNHNY and CDR2 SVGAGI (reference sequence). V lost 5 bases and J lost 2, with 3 bases in between. The CDR3 contains 11 residues. The CDR3 reads CASSPQETQYF. The CDR3 nucleotides read TGTGCCAGCAGTCCGCAAGAGACCCAGTACTTC.

Here the CDR3 reads CASSQDEREGTDTQYF. The CDR3 DNA reads as TGCGCCAGCAGCCAAGATGAGCGGGAGGGCACAGATACGCAGTATTTT. This chain connects TRBV4-1 to TRBJ2-3, with 9 bases aligning to TRBD2. Per the germline V gene, CDR1 is MGHRA and CDR2 is YSYEKL. The CDR3 spans 16 residues. V was pared by 0 bases and J by 1 base, with 2 bases of the junction left unmatched.